A single T cell receptor beta chain is shown here with its context. Its antigen target is currently unknown. No base qualities exist here, and no much larger clone lies one base off it. Healthy HIV-negative adults with no recently reported acute infections or vaccinations were included as donors. Every donor was a Caucasian adult living in Nashville, Tennessee, USA. CD4+ T cells were enriched by magnetic negative selection, after which naive cells were positively selected on CD45RA and the negative fraction was taken as the memory subset. After blood collection by leukapheresis, PBMCs were isolated using Ficoll-Histopaque density gradient centrifugation and then cryopreserved in the vapor phase of liquid nitrogen. Purity and quantity of every magnetically sorted T cell population were checked by analytical flow cytometry. Genomic DNA was isolated from each sorted fraction and quantified by UV absorbance on a Nanodrop 2000c.

The sample originates from a study of shared clonotypes between healthy human individuals (dated by TCRdb to 2020 to 2022). General notes on the study: The cohort comprised a couple of women and a few men aged 18 to 49 years. Per donor, three plates each were used for CD4 naive and CD4 memory, two for CD8 naive, and one for CD8 memory. To estimate repertoire size and how much clonotypes are shared between individuals, the study performed deep sequencing of blood TCR repertoires from five healthy adults. To increase sequencing depth and limit assay-specific biases, TCR repertoire library preparation and sequencing were carried out by different laboratories using diverse techniques. Between about 0.85 and 10 billion PBMCs per donor were obtained by leukapheresis. General findings and caveats noted by the study authors: Even with the large sequencing depth, rarefaction of the sorted-subset datasets indicated that sequencing was incomplete. Naive subsets generally had larger estimated clonotype richness than memory subsets did. Pairwise subsampling led to the expectation that sequencing depth would affect the degree of clonotype sharing among donors. Sampling was restricted to blood, and TCR repertoires in tissues likely differ from the TCR repertoires found in blood. When several donors were compared, the shared fraction of clonotypes was around 4.6% for naive CD4, roughly 3.3% for naive CD8, about 2.4% for memory CD4, and around 0.4% for memory CD8. Clonotypes shared by all four sorted-subset donors showed higher generation probabilities than non-shared clonotypes. The small number of donors limited the genetic and exposure-history diversity represented.

V lost 4 bases and J lost 2 bases, and the count of bases not matched to a germline gene is 6. There are 16 amino acids in the CDR3, from cysteine to phenylalanine inclusive. The read is trimmed to its CDR3 DNA, 48 bases read in frame from base 1. The germline V gene specifies SGDLS as CDR1 and YYNGEE as CDR2. TCR CDR3 regions were amplified from genomic DNA by multiplex PCR using the deep immunoSEQ assay. Genomic DNA extracted from each cell subset was distributed evenly over all wells of several immunoSEQ 96-well plates, and each plate served as one replicate. For sorted subsets, each replicate PCR was loaded with 200 ng genomic DNA, equivalent to 32,000 or so T cell genomes. Purified libraries were quantified with a Qubit 3.0 fluorometer, sized on a Bioanalyzer 2100, and re-quantified with the KAPA Library Quantification kit. Every immunoSEQ 96-well plate was sequenced on a dedicated single-read 150-cycle Illumina NextSeq 550 flow cell. The source study handled its data this way. Because only junctional sequences without quality scores were contained in the immunoSEQ output, filtering matching that applied to full-length reads could not be performed. To assign V/J genes and CDR3, sequences were annotated against IMGT germline references using PyIR, a Python wrapper for IgBLAST v1.9. Any read was removed if the V/J assignment was weak (E-value above 1e-6), the CDR3 was missing, or the read contained stop codons, out-of-frame junctions, or ambiguous translated residues. V3J clonotypes were defined by identical inferred V gene, J gene, and CDR3 amino acid sequence. The percentage overlap between two repertoires was calculated by dividing the number of shared unique clonotypes by the size of the smaller repertoire. Richness of each repertoire was evaluated using RTK rarefaction, the Chao1 estimator, and Recon v2.1 estimates of unobserved clonotypes. Generation probabilities were computed with OLGA for all TCRbeta clonotypes obtained by the gDNA method from a few donors. TCRdb limited this immuneACCESS table to in-frame rearrangements with V and J called. A share of clones is missing; checked studies link under half to unresolved V genes, and the rest is unexplained. For V, J and clone size, that table is used; D and trimming come from the DNA. A total of a few million clones appear in this sample, 85% to 95% of them only once. Around 0.38% of the sample belongs to the ten largest clones.

The chain couples TRBV9 to TRBJ2-1; 10 bases in the middle match TRBD2. This TCR was sampled from a man between 18 and 35 years old in good health. Some clones in this sample may be carry-over from other donors' samples. Sequenced: naive CD4+ T cells from PBMCs. The cell subset or site label corresponds to: CD45RA+ positively selected. The encoded CDR3 is CASSQGGLATYNEQFF. The DNA sequence reads TGTGCCAGCAGCCAGGGGGGACTAGCGACCTACAATGAGCAGTTCTTC. The full variable domain, completed from the reference TRBV9 and TRBJ2-1 proteins outside the CDR3, reads DSGVTQTPKHLITATGQRVTLRCSPRSGDLSVYWYQQSLDQGLQFLIQYYNGEERAKGNILERFSAQQFPDLHSELNLSSLELGDSALYFCASSQGGLATYNEQFFGPGTRLTVL.